Listed here are 19 T cell receptor beta chains from one sample, sequenced in a study of blood T cell repertoires in COVID-19. Profiled with immunoSEQ multiplex PCR; TCRdb holds only in-frame clones, not every one. The sample holds 250,000 to 300,000 clones, roughly 90% seen once. Sequences were obtained from peripheral blood. The receptor set was obtained from a woman aged 25 to 39 with COVID-19, enrolled during active disease.

The CDR3, as DNA: TGTGCCAGCAGCTTGGGGGACAGGGGGTACACAGATACGCAGTATTTT. Its protein product is CASSLGDRGYTDTQYF. The V and J genes are TRBV5-8 and TRBJ2-3, with 11 positions matching TRBD1. V gave up 0 bases and J gave up 2 bases; unmatched junction bases: 2. The CDR3 runs 16 residues. The germline gives CDR1 SGHTS, CDR2 YDEGEE. The full variable domain, its missing parts supplied by reference TRBV5-8 and TRBJ2-3, is EAGVTQSPTHLIKTRGQQATLRCSPISGHTSVYWYQQALGLGLQFLLWYDEGEERNRGNFPPRFSGRQFPNYSSELNVNALELEDSALYLCASSLGDRGYTDTQYFGPGTRLTVL.

V and J are TRBV7-9 and TRBJ2-1; 8 bases are a match to TRBD2. The V gene end was trimmed by 4 bases and the J gene end by 5 bases; junction bases not matched to a gene: 7. Germline values: CDR1 SEHNR, CDR2 FQNEAQ (reference sequence). The CDR3 has 15 amino acids. The CDR3 DNA follows: TGTGCCAGCAGCTCCGTCGGGACTAGGAACAATGAGCAGTTCTTC. Residues: CASSSVGTRNNEQFF.

The chain has TRBV7-9 and TRBJ2-7; 12 bases match TRBD1. CDR3 length equals 14 residues. V lost 5 bases and J lost 5; bases outside the gene matches: 4. Germline-derived CDR1 and CDR2 are SEHNR and FQNEAQ (reference sequence). CDR3 protein: CASSAGTGGNEQYF. The CDR3 DNA reads as TGTGCCAGCAGCGCCGGGACAGGGGGCAACGAGCAGTACTTC.

The chain joins TRBV6-6 to TRBJ2-3, with 9 bases lining up with TRBD1. This CDR3 is 16 amino acids long. With 6 bases clipped from V and 4 bases from J, the junction kept 11 bases outside the gene matches. CDR1 and CDR2 from the germline V gene are MNHNY and SVGAGI (reference sequence). CDR3 in DNA: TGTGCCAGCAGCCCTAGACCGGGACAGGGCTCAGATACGCAGTATTTT. Its protein product is CASSPRPGQGSDTQYF.

This chain connects TRBV27 to TRBJ2-1, with 9 bases that match TRBD1. CDR3 length: 16 residues. V was pared by 8 bases and J by 9 bases, with 17 bases of the junction left unmatched. Germline CDR1 reads MNHEY; CDR2 reads SMNVEV (reference sequence). Here the CDR3 DNA reads TGTGCCAGCGCCTTAAAATGGACAGGGGAGGTGGGTGAGCAGTTCTTC. Residues: CASALKWTGEVGEQFF.

The chain uses TRBV7-6 and TRBJ2-2, with TRBD1 matching over 9 bases. V shed 8 bases and J 1 base; nucleotides not matched to a gene: 5. The CDR3 covers 15 residues. Per germline, CDR1 SGHVS and CDR2 FNYEAQ. This chain's CDR3 is CASAGQGLNTGELFF. Here the CDR3 DNA reads TGTGCCAGCGCCGGACAGGGGCTGAACACCGGGGAGCTGTTTTTT.

The J gene is TRBJ2-7, the V gene TRBV3-1 (or the pseudogene TRBV3-2); 7 bases agree with TRBD1. Per the germline V gene, CDR1 is LGHDT and CDR2 is YNNKEL (reference sequence). CDR3 length equals 14 residues. The J segment lost 0 bases and the V segment lost 7 bases, leaving 6 bases of the junction unmatched. This CDR3 reads CASKPRGSSYEQYF. The DNA for the CDR3 is TGTGCCAGCAAACCCAGGGGGAGCTCCTACGAGCAGTACTTC.

V gene TRBV19 combines with J gene TRBJ1-1, with TRBD1 matching over 8 bases. J lost 9 bases, V lost 8 bases, and 5 bases had no gene match. This CDR3 region has 11 residues. Germline assignment: CDR1 LNHDA and CDR2 SQIVND (reference sequence). The CDR3 coding sequence is TGTGCCAGTGGACAGGGTTGGCAAGCTTTCTTT. It yields the protein CASGQGWQAFF. The variable domain in full, completed from reference TRBV19 and TRBJ1-1, reads DGGITQSPKYLFRKEGQNVTLSCEQNLNHDAMYWYRQDPGQGLRLIYYSQIVNDFQKGDIAEGYSVSREKKESFPLTVTSAQKNPTAFYLCASGQGWQAFFGQGTRLTVV.

This clone has a single count. This chain uses TRBV5-1 with TRBJ2-1, with 7 bases identical to TRBD1. Per germline, CDR1 SGHRS and CDR2 YFSETQ. With 0 bases clipped from V and 3 bases from J, the junction kept 6 bases outside the gene matches. CDR3 length: 16 amino acids. The CDR3 DNA follows: TGCGCCAGCAGCTTGGCCCCGGACAGGTTCTACAATGAGCAGTTCTTC. Its translation: CASSLAPDRFYNEQFF.

This clone was observed once. This chain connects TRBV29-1 to TRBJ1-1; 7 bases are shared with TRBD1. The length of the CDR3 is 12 residues. The germline CDR1 and CDR2 sequences are SQVTM and ANQGSEA. J was trimmed by 2 bases and V by 7 bases; bases with no gene match: 4. In DNA form, the CDR3 reads TGCAGCGCGCGGGACAGCAACACTGAAGCTTTCTTT. Residues: CSARDSNTEAFF.

This chain connects TRBV30 to TRBJ2-1; TRBD2 matches 9 bases. CDR1 is GTSNPN, CDR2 SVGIG, per germline (reference sequence). J lost 6 bases, V lost 5 bases, and 11 bases had no gene match. The CDR3 consists of 15 residues. CDR3 residues: CAWGPSSGIGNEQFF. The CDR3 region has the DNA TGTGCCTGGGGACCCTCTAGCGGGATAGGCAATGAGCAGTTCTTC.

J is TRBJ2-1 and V is TRBV27; perhaps TRBD1 as D (5 bases). V was pared by 5 bases and J by 0 bases, with 11 bases between. The CDR3 is 15 amino acids. Germline values: CDR1 MNHEY, CDR2 SMNVEV (reference sequence). This CDR3 is CASSAWGGSYNEQFF. CDR3 bases: TGTGCCAGCAGTGCATGGGGCGGCTCCTACAATGAGCAGTTCTTC.

The chain is built from TRBV6-2 or TRBV6-3 and TRBJ2-7, with D perhaps TRBD2 (5 bases). V lost 0 bases, J lost 9 bases, and 12 bases lay in between. Germline V gene data show CDR1 as MNHEY and CDR2 as SVGEGT. This CDR3 has 13 amino acids. The CDR3 sequence is CASSYSGVDAQYF. CDR3 bases: TGTGCCAGCAGTTACTCGGGAGTGGACGCGCAGTACTTC.

The rearrangement links TRBV6-2 or TRBV6-3 to TRBJ1-3, with 7 bases lining up with TRBD1. J gave up 7 bases and V 4 bases, and 10 bases lay outside the gene matches. Per the germline V gene, CDR1 is MNHEY and CDR2 is SVGEGT. The CDR3 contains 15 residues. For the CDR3, the DNA is TGTGCCAGCAGTTTGCCCGTCGGACAGGCGAACACCATATATTTT. Translation: CASSLPVGQANTIYF.

The V call is TRBV6-2 or TRBV6-3, the J call TRBJ1-1, with D unclear. Germline V gives CDR1 MNHEY, CDR2 SVGEGT. Trimming took off 1 base at V and 3 bases at J, with 6 bases between the two ends. The CDR3 consists of 13 residues. DNA of the CDR3: TGTGCCAGCAGTTACTTCGGGGACACTGAAGCTTTCTTT. Translating gives CASSYFGDTEAFF.

The CDR3 region has the DNA TGTGCCACCAGCGGCTACCCGGGAGGTAACTATGGCTACACCTTC. Its translation: CATSGYPGGNYGYTF. The chain employs TRBV15 and TRBJ1-2; D uncertain. The length of the CDR3 is 15 residues. V was trimmed by 5 bases and J by 1 base, leaving 14 bases between them. Germline V gene sequence: CDR1 LNHNV, CDR2 YYDKDF (reference sequence).

The CDR3: CASGFYTGQGHSPLHF. The CDR3 DNA follows: TGTGCTAGTGGTTTCTATACCGGACAGGGACATTCACCCCTCCACTTT. This chain connects TRBV12-5 to TRBJ1-6, with 8 bases identical to TRBD1. Germline CDR1 LGHNT, CDR2 FRNRAP. The junction had 9 bases not matched to a gene; V was cut back by 3 bases and J by 8 bases. This CDR3 is built from 16 residues.

This rearrangement joins TRBV10-1 to TRBJ2-1, with TRBD2 matching over 7 bases. The trim removed 3 bases at V and 7 bases at J, leaving 9 bases unmatched. Germline CDR1 is WNHNN and CDR2 is SYGVQD (reference sequence). The CDR3 totals 15 residues. The CDR3 spells CASSDPASGPNEQFF. CDR3 nucleotides: TGCGCCAGCAGTGATCCGGCTAGCGGCCCTAATGAGCAGTTCTTC.

J is TRBJ2-7 and V is TRBV27; no clear D gene. The CDR3 has 14 amino acids. V lost 4 bases and J lost 7, with 17 bases in between. Germline CDR1 reads MNHEY; CDR2 reads SMNVEV (reference sequence). CDR3 region: CASSYALPGGEQYF. The DNA of the CDR3 is TGTGCCAGCAGTTACGCGCTCCCGGGTGGGGAGCAGTACTTC.